This T cell receptor (beta chain) is drawn from a study of cytomegalovirus exposure and HLA in healthy donors. The CDR3 has 12 residues. Germline CDR1 MNHEY, CDR2 SVGAGI. The ends were cut back, 0 bases at V and 4 bases at J, with 3 bases in the middle. The donors were part of the validation cohort, which consisted of over a hundred subjects and was separate from the first cohort of 670 or so subjects. Sequenced by immunoSEQ multiplex PCR; TCRdb stores in-frame clones only, minus some. The sample carries more than 300,000 clones, about nine tenths recorded once. This clone was detected only a few times.

The chain is built from TRBV6-5 and TRBJ2-5, with no clear D. Sequences were obtained from PBMCs. The TCR comes from a woman between 18 and 30 years old in good health and CMV-seronegative. CDR3 DNA: TGTGCCAGCAGTTACTCGAGAGAGACCCAGTACTTC. Encoded protein: CASSYSRETQYF.